What follows are 19 T cell receptor beta chains derived from one specimen sequenced in a study of blood T cell repertoires in COVID-19. Some clones are missing from TCRdb's copy, which holds only in-frame ones; the method was immunoSEQ multiplex PCR. The data contain 95,000 to 150,000 clones, around 90% of them singletons. Sequenced input: peripheral blood. Every receptor here comes from a woman aged 55-69 years with COVID-19, enrolled during active disease.

V gene TRBV19 combines with J gene TRBJ2-3; D is perhaps TRBD1 (6 bases). The CDR3 covers 15 residues. Germline CDR1 LNHDA, CDR2 SQIVND (reference sequence). V was clipped by 0 bases and J by 4 bases, with 11 bases between them. CDR3 residues: CASSIEGGPPDTQYF. CDR3 DNA: TGTGCCAGTAGTATAGAAGGGGGACCCCCAGATACGCAGTATTTT.

J is TRBJ2-1 and V is TRBV7-9; D unclear. Between the trimmed V and J ends, which lost 3 bases and 0 bases, there was a span of 9 bases. The germline V gene has CDR1 SEHNR and CDR2 FQNEAQ (reference sequence). The CDR3 contains 15 residues. The CDR3 coding sequence is TGTGCCAGCAGCTTTCCTATAACCTCCTACAATGAGCAGTTCTTC. Translated, it gives CASSFPITSYNEQFF.

The J gene is TRBJ1-2, the V gene TRBV6-5; perhaps TRBD1 as D (5 bases). Germline loops: CDR1 MNHEY, CDR2 SVGAGI. V was trimmed by 7 bases and J by 4 bases, leaving 16 bases between them. This CDR3 comprises 14 residues. The CDR3 DNA is TGTGCCAGCACCAACGACCTCGGGGGCTATGGCTACACCTTC. Its protein product is CASTNDLGGYGYTF.

The chain recombines TRBV27 with TRBJ1-2; D not resolved. There are 13 residues in the CDR3. Germline V gene sequence: CDR1 MNHEY, CDR2 SMNVEV (reference sequence). The V end lost 2 bases, the J end lost 7 bases, and 11 bases lay between the germline ends. CDR3 in amino acids: CASSLTVGSGYTF. In nucleotides, the CDR3 is TGTGCCAGCAGTTTAACGGTGGGCAGTGGCTACACCTTC.

In regard to this clone: The sample contains more than one DNA sequence encoding this CDR3. This chain joins TRBV7-3 and TRBJ1-1; tentatively, D is TRBD1 (6 bases). Germline-derived CDR1 and CDR2 are SGHTA and FQGTGA. Trimming left V 4 bases short and J 1 base short, with 7 bases between. The CDR3 is 13 residues long. Here the CDR3 reads CASSSDRNTEAFF. CDR3 sequence (DNA): TGTGCCAGCAGCTCGGACAGGAACACTGAAGCTTTCTTT.

V and J are TRBV21-1 and TRBJ1-1; TRBD1, the table's D call, was not compared with the DNA. TRBV21-1 is recorded as a pseudogene. The CDR3 covers 13 residues. The CDR3 DNA reads as TGTGCCAGAAGGGGACAGTTCAGGACTGAAGCTTTCTTT. Translating gives CARRGQFRTEAFF.

The chain links TRBV18 to TRBJ1-2, with 9 bases fitting TRBD1. V shed 5 bases, J shed 2 bases, and the junction held 6 bases outside the gene matches. Per germline, CDR1 KGHSH and CDR2 LQKENI. There are 15 residues in the CDR3. CDR3 coding DNA: TGTGCCAGCTCAACTAGGGACAGGGTGAACTATGGCTACACCTTC. Translating gives CASSTRDRVNYGYTF.

The chain recombines TRBV7-9 with TRBJ2-5; 11 bases map to TRBD2. J was trimmed by 7 bases and V by 5 bases; bases with no gene match: 9. The CDR3 contains 15 residues. Germline values: CDR1 SEHNR, CDR2 FQNEAQ (reference sequence). The CDR3 DNA follows: TGTGCCAGCAGCCTCAGACTAGCGGGACTTTGGACCCAGTACTTC. Amino acid sequence: CASSLRLAGLWTQYF.

The rearrangement links TRBV29-1 to TRBJ1-2; TRBD1 aligns across 7 bases. Looked up from germline, CDR1 is SQVTM and CDR2 is ANQGSEA. The V segment lost 5 bases and the J segment 3 bases; nucleotides outside the gene matches: 9. This CDR3 is 14 amino acids long. Written as DNA, the CDR3 is TGCAGCGTTAAGACAGGGACATGGGACTATGGCTACACCTTC. It yields the protein CSVKTGTWDYGYTF.

This chain connects TRBV21-1 to TRBJ1-2. TRBV21-1 is a known pseudogene. CDR3 length equals 14 residues. This CDR3 is CASSKIVGVDGYTF. CDR3 DNA sequence: TGTGCCAGCAGCAAGATTGTCGGAGTGGATGGCTACACCTTC.

This chain joins TRBV21-1 and TRBJ2-5; the table's D call of TRBD2 was not tested on the DNA. TRBV21-1 is classified as a pseudogene. The CDR3 runs 12 residues. In nucleotides, the CDR3 is TGTGCCAGCAGCAAGACGGGGAAGACCCAGTACTTC. This gives the protein CASSKTGKTQYF.

The chain couples TRBV27 to TRBJ2-1; 9 bases are shared with TRBD2. V lost 1 base, J lost 5 bases, and 12 bases stayed unmatched. CDR1 and CDR2 from the germline V gene are MNHEY and SMNVEV (reference sequence). The CDR3 extends over 18 amino acids. DNA of the CDR3: TGTGCCAGCAGTTTATTTCTGCGGAGCGGGGGGCTTAACAATGAGCAGTTCTTC. Its protein product is CASSLFLRSGGLNNEQFF.

The sample holds one count of this clone. The V gene is TRBV5-4, the J gene TRBJ2-7, with TRBD1 identical over 8 bases. The V gene's germline CDR1 is SGHNT and CDR2 YYREEE (reference sequence). Losses at the gene ends were 4 bases for V and 2 bases for J; bases not matched to a gene: 5. The CDR3 sequence is 14 residues long. The DNA for the CDR3 is TGTGCCAGCAGCCAGGCACAGGGGGCCTACGAGCAGTACTTC. This translates into CASSQAQGAYEQYF. The full variable domain, completed using reference TRBV5-4 and TRBJ2-7, is ETGVTQSPTHLIKTRGQQVTLRCSSQSGHNTVSWYQQALGQGPQFIFQYYREEENGRGNFPPRFSGLQFPNYSSELNVNALELDDSALYLCASSQAQGAYEQYFGPGTRLTVT.

The chain recombines TRBV6-2 or TRBV6-3 with TRBJ1-5; 8 nucleotides line up with TRBD1. This CDR3 is built from 14 residues. V gave up 6 bases and J gave up 6 bases; unmatched junction bases: 7. Germline V CDR1 and CDR2: MNHEY, SVGEGT. CDR3 nucleotide sequence: TGTGCCAGCAGCCGGGACAGGACGGGTCAGCCCCAGCATTTT. It is translated as CASSRDRTGQPQHF.

The V call is TRBV12-3 or TRBV12-4, the J call TRBJ2-3; D not certain. This CDR3 has 12 residues. V lost 5 bases and J lost 5, with 8 bases in between. CDR3 region: CASSPSLDTQYF. CDR3 DNA: TGTGCCAGCAGTCCGAGTTTAGATACGCAGTATTTT.

The chain joins TRBV7-9 to TRBJ1-6, with D uncertain. The V end was cut by 5 bases, the J end by 5 bases, with 7 bases between. CDR1 and CDR2 (germline): SEHNR, FQNEAQ (reference sequence). The CDR3 has 13 amino acids. The CDR3 DNA reads as TGTGCCAGCAGCCATCCGGATAATTCACCCCTCCACTTT. Translating gives CASSHPDNSPLHF. Together with reference TRBV7-9 and TRBJ1-6, the CDR3 gives the full variable domain: DTGVSQNPRHKITKRGQNVTFRCDPISEHNRLYWYRQTLGQGPEFLTYFQNEAQLEKSRLLSDRFSAERPKGSFSTLEIQRTEQGDSAMYLCASSHPDNSPLHFGNGTRLTVT.

The chain joins TRBV30 to TRBJ2-5; 8 bases line up with TRBD1. V shed 1 base, J shed 5 bases, and the junction held 3 bases outside the gene matches. Germline V CDR1 and CDR2: GTSNPN, SVGIG (reference sequence). The CDR3 is made up of 13 amino acids. In nucleotides, the CDR3 is TGTGCCTGGAGTGAGGACAGGGTGGAGACCCAGTACTTC. It yields the protein CAWSEDRVETQYF.

The chain has TRBV4-2 and TRBJ2-2; 7 bases fit TRBD2. Looked up from germline, CDR1 is LGHNA and CDR2 is YNFKEQ. J gave up 5 bases and V 0 bases, and 15 bases lay outside the gene matches. The CDR3 spans 19 residues. CDR3 bases: TGTGCCAGCAGCCAAGATCTTCCTGCCTGGGGGAGGGGAACCGGGGAGCTGTTTTTT. Protein sequence: CASSQDLPAWGRGTGELFF.

The chain combines TRBV27 with TRBJ1-6, with 11 nucleotides matching TRBD1. Germline V lookup: CDR1 MNHEY, CDR2 SMNVEV (reference sequence). The CDR3 extends over 18 amino acids. V gave up 3 bases and J gave up 6 bases; unmatched junction bases: 10. The CDR3 sequence: CASSFGQGASGVNSPLHF. CDR3 sequence (DNA): TGTGCCAGCAGTTTCGGACAGGGGGCCTCAGGGGTTAATTCACCCCTCCACTTT.